A few counts support the clone carrying this TCR beta chain. A J-beta primer mix and a sample-barcoded 5' primer were used in a second PCR of about 7 to 12 cycles. MiXCR, applied by TCRdb to the 5' RACE reads, yields one record per CDR3 protein. The sample has some 890,000 distinct CDR3 sequences, around 29% seen once; the top ten hold 9.5% to 13%. The sample is drawn from a study of blood T cells in healthy people across ages. The CDR3 length is 19 residues. V shed 6 bases and J 2 bases; nucleotides not matched to a gene: 18. Another study also made use of these data, one on T cells of mothers and their children. That source adds: Slightly higher, non-significant overlap characterized related mother-child pairs relative to unrelated pairs.

The material sequenced was blood. The gene calls are TRBV12-3 or TRBV12-4 and TRBJ2-3; 9 bases are a match to TRBD2. This TCR was sampled from a woman aged 35 to 49 in good health. The DNA for the CDR3 is TGTGCCAGCAGGGATGGAAGCGGGGGGCTTAGGATTTTCACAGATACGCAGTATTTT. Amino acid sequence: CASRDGSGGLRIFTDTQYF.